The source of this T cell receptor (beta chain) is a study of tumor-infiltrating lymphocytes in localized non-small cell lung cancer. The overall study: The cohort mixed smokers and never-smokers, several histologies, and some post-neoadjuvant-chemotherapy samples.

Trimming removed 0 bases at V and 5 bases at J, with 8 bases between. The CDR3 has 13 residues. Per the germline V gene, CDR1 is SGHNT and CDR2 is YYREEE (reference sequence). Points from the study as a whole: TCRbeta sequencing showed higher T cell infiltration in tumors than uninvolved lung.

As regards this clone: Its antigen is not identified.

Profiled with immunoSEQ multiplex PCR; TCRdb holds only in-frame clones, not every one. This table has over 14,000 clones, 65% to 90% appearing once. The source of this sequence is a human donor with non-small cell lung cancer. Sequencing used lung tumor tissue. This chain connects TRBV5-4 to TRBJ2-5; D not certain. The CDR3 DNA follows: TGTGCCAGCAGCTTGGCAGTGGTGGAGACCCAGTACTTC. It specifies CASSLAVVETQYF.